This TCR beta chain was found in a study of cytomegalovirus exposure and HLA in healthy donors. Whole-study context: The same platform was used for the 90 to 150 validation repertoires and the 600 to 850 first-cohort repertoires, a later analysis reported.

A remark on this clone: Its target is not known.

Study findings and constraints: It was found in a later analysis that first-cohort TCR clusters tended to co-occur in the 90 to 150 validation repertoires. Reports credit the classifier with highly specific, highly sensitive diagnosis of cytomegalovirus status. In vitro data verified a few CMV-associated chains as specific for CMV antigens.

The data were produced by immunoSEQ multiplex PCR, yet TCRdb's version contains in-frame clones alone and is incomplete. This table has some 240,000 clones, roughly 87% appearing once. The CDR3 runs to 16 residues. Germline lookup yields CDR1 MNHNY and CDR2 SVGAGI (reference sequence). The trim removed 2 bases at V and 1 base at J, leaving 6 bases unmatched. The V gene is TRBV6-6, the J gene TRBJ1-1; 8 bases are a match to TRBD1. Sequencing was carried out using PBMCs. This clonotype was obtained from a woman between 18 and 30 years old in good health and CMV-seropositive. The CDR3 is CASSYPQDRENTEAFF. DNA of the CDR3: TGTGCCAGCAGTTACCCTCAGGACAGGGAGAACACTGAAGCTTTCTTT.